The rows below give T cell receptor beta chains drawn from one sample of a study of T cell responses to AZD1222 COVID-19 vaccine. Profiling relied on immunoSEQ multiplex PCR, and the TCRdb table lists in-frame clones only, not all of them. The table lists 150,000 to 200,000 clones, 80% to 90% of them singletons. The material sequenced was peripheral blood, taken on day 0 of AZD1222 vaccination. These receptors were collected from an adult in good health. CDR3s include the opening cysteine and the closing phenylalanine or tryptophan. A D gene is named only where the DNA matches it firmly. Clone size is given for some rows only: seen once, a few or many times, or a class if the clone is expanded.

j_gene,d_gene,abundance,v_gene,CDR3aa,CDR3nt
TRBJ2-5,TRBD2,.,TRBV25-1,CASRGPTSGPQETQYF,TGTGCCAGCAGAGGCCCGACTAGCGGGCCCCAAGAGACCCAGTACTTC
TRBJ1-6,.,.,TRBV28,CASSLDSPGTRSYNSPLHF,TGTGCCAGCAGTTTAGATAGCCCTGGGACCCGCTCCTATAATTCACCCCTCCACTTT
TRBJ2-7,.,.,TRBV3-1/TRBV3-2,CASSQATGGGRGYEQYF,TGTGCCAGCAGCCAAGCCACCGGGGGAGGAAGAGGCTACGAGCAGTACTTC
TRBJ1-1,TRBD1,.,TRBV30,CAWKEQGEATEAFF,TGTGCCTGGAAAGAACAGGGGGAAGCCACTGAAGCTTTCTTT
TRBJ2-1,.,.,TRBV9,CASSPRGASANNEQFF,TGTGCCAGCAGCCCCCGGGGGGCTAGCGCAAACAATGAGCAGTTCTTC
TRBJ2-5,TRBD2,.,TRBV3-1/TRBV3-2,CASSQDGVAGGQETQYF,TGTGCCAGCAGCCAAGATGGGGTAGCGGGGGGCCAAGAGACCCAGTACTTC
TRBJ2-1,.,.,TRBV11-3,CASSLDATVDEQFF,TGTGCCAGCAGCTTAGATGCCACGGTCGATGAGCAGTTCTTC
TRBJ1-2,TRBD1,.,TRBV28,CATHQGGFYYGYTF,TGTGCCACCCACCAGGGGGGTTTTTACTATGGCTACACCTTC
TRBJ2-1,TRBD2,.,TRBV18,CASSPTWEGRVEQFF,TGTGCCAGCTCACCAACCTGGGAGGGCCGGGTTGAGCAGTTCTTC
TRBJ1-2,TRBD1,.,TRBV6-5,CASRETGGRRGYTF,TGTGCCAGTCGAGAAACAGGGGGACGTCGAGGCTACACCTTC
TRBJ1-2,.,.,TRBV24-1,CATSDSSRDGYGYTF,TGTGCCACCAGTGATTCCTCCCGGGACGGCTATGGCTACACCTTC
TRBJ2-5,.,.,TRBV7-7,CASSLAMGGQETQYF,TGTGCCAGCAGCTTAGCGATGGGGGGCCAAGAGACCCAGTACTTC
TRBJ2-1,TRBD2,few,TRBV11-3,CASSLTSGRAGEQFF,TGTGCCAGCAGCTTGACTAGCGGGAGGGCCGGGGAGCAGTTCTTC
TRBJ2-7,TRBD1,.,TRBV10-2,CASTPRTGPYEQYF,TGCGCCAGCACCCCCCGGACAGGGCCCTACGAGCAGTACTTC
TRBJ1-6,.,.,TRBV27,CASSLGRPSANSPLHF,TGTGCCAGCAGTTTAGGTAGGCCCTCGGCTAATTCACCCCTCCACTTT
TRBJ1-4,.,medium-sized,TRBV3-1/TRBV3-2,CASSPRDGLGGEKLFF,TGTGCCAGCAGCCCCCGGGACGGTCTTGGGGGTGAAAAACTGTTTTTT
TRBJ2-7,TRBD2,.,TRBV28,CASSLLAGDYEQYF,TGTGCCAGCAGTTTACTAGCGGGAGATTACGAGCAGTACTTC
TRBJ2-2,.,.,TRBV5-4,CASRVETGPFNTGELFF,TGTGCCAGCAGGGTCGAGACGGGACCCTTTAACACCGGGGAGCTGTTTTTT
TRBJ1-1,.,.,TRBV18,CASSPGGRDSNTEAFF,TGTGCCAGCTCACCTGGCGGCAGGGATTCAAACACTGAAGCTTTCTTT
TRBJ1-2,.,.,TRBV6-5,CASSYGLAGGYTF,TGTGCCAGCAGTTACGGGCTCGCCGGGGGCTACACCTTC
TRBJ1-4,.,.,TRBV5-6,CASSSRAGAGKLFF,TGTGCCAGCAGCTCGAGGGCGGGGGCAGGGAAACTGTTTTTT
TRBJ2-7,TRBD1,.,TRBV28,CASSLSGTGAHEQYF,TGTGCCAGCAGTTTATCCGGGACAGGGGCCCACGAGCAGTACTTC
TRBJ1-6,TRBD1,.,TRBV6-2/TRBV6-3,CASSLGQGRGSPLHF,TGTGCCAGCAGTCTGGGACAGGGACGGGGTTCACCCCTCCACTTT
TRBJ2-1,.,.,TRBV4-2,CASSLLDGGWDVGSYNEQFF,TGTGCCAGCAGCCTCTTGGATGGCGGATGGGATGTTGGTTCCTACAATGAGCAGTTCTTC
TRBJ1-3,TRBD1,.,TRBV19,CASGTGGVYTIYF,TGTGCCAGTGGAACAGGGGGAGTCTACACCATATATTTT
TRBJ1-4,.,.,TRBV5-4,CASSGDAFNEKLFF,TGTGCCAGCAGCGGGGACGCCTTTAATGAAAAACTGTTTTTT
TRBJ1-2,.,few,TRBV12-3/TRBV12-4,CASRRRPMTGYTF,TGTGCCAGCCGGAGACGGCCTATGACAGGCTACACCTTC
TRBJ2-2,.,.,TRBV5-1,CASSYDRIANTGELFF,TGCGCCAGCAGCTACGACAGGATCGCGAACACCGGGGAGCTGTTTTTT
TRBJ2-7,TRBD2,.,TRBV7-2,CASSRGLVYEQYF,TGTGCCAGCAGCAGGGGACTAGTCTACGAGCAGTACTTC
TRBJ2-1,TRBD2,.,TRBV3-1/TRBV3-2,CASSLAGGSPYNEQFF,TGTGCCAGCAGCCTAGCGGGGGGTTCCCCCTACAATGAGCAGTTCTTC
TRBJ2-1,.,.,TRBV5-6,CASSSGITNPNEQFF,TGTGCCAGCAGTTCCGGGATCACGAACCCCAATGAGCAGTTCTTC